The 22 T cell receptor beta chains given below trace back to one sample, sequenced in a study of blood T cell repertoires in COVID-19. Repertoires were generated with immunoSEQ multiplex PCR, while TCRdb's copy carries only in-frame clones and drops some. The data hold fewer than 80,000 clones, with 90% observed a single time. Sequencing was done on a sample of peripheral blood. The receptor source for this set is a man aged 50-60 years with acute or convalescent COVID-19.

This chain uses TRBV30 with TRBJ2-7; 8 nucleotides match TRBD1. With V trimmed by 0 bases and J by 6 bases, 7 bases remained unmatched. Germline CDR1 is GTSNPN and CDR2 is SVGIG (reference sequence). The CDR3 has 14 amino acids. The CDR3 is CAWSVRQGAVEQYF. The CDR3 bases are TGTGCCTGGAGTGTCCGGCAGGGGGCGGTCGAGCAGTACTTC. The variable domain in full, completed from reference TRBV30 and TRBJ2-7, reads SQTIHQWPATLVQPVGSPLSLECTVEGTSNPNLYWYRQAAGRGLQLLFYSVGIGQISSEVPQNLSASRPQDRQFILSSKKLLLSDSGFYLCAWSVRQGAVEQYFGPGTRLTVT.

This clone appeared a single time. The chain has TRBV3-1 (or the pseudogene TRBV3-2) and TRBJ2-6, with TRBD2 matching over 7 bases. This CDR3 is 15 amino acids long. The germline V gene encodes CDR1 LGHDT and CDR2 YNNKEL (reference sequence). The ends lost 4 bases at V and 8 bases at J; junction bases unmatched: 8. DNA for the CDR3: TGTGCCAGCAGCCTGGACCAGCGGGAAACCAACGTCCTGACTTTC. Amino acid sequence: CASSLDQRETNVLTF.

The CDR3 region has the DNA TGTGCCAGCAGCAAAGAACGACAGTTTGGAATAGGCGAGCAGTACTTC. Translation gives CASSKERQFGIGEQYF. The chain is built from TRBV21-1 and TRBJ2-7; the table's D call, TRBD1, was not checked against the DNA. TRBV21-1 is described as a pseudogene. The CDR3 spans 16 residues.

The chain has TRBV5-1 and TRBJ1-2; D gene ambiguous. The V end was cut by 0 bases, the J end by 1 base, with 10 bases between. CDR1 and CDR2 from the germline V gene are SGHRS and YFSETQ. This CDR3 has 15 residues. The chain's CDR3 is CASSLASGSNYGYTF. CDR3 bases: TGCGCCAGCAGCTTGGCCTCGGGAAGTAACTATGGCTACACCTTC.

This clone was observed a single time. The rearrangement joins TRBV27 to TRBJ1-3; maybe TRBD1 (6 bases). The CDR3 extends over 15 amino acids. Trimming pared 5 bases from V and 3 bases from J, leaving 14 bases between. Germline assignment: CDR1 MNHEY and CDR2 SMNVEV (reference sequence). In DNA form, the CDR3 reads TGTGCCAGCAGTCCCGACGGGACACTTGGAAACACCATATATTTT. Its protein is CASSPDGTLGNTIYF.

This clone was seen only once. The genes are TRBV3-1 (or the pseudogene TRBV3-2) and TRBJ2-7; 7 nucleotides agree with TRBD1. Losses at the gene ends were 0 bases for V and 5 bases for J; bases not matched to a gene: 7. Germline V gene lookup returns CDR1 LGHDT and CDR2 YNNKEL (reference sequence). This CDR3 contains 15 residues. The CDR3 sequence: CASSQDQGEWNEQYF. CDR3 in DNA: TGTGCCAGCAGCCAAGATCAGGGGGAGTGGAACGAGCAGTACTTC.

This chain joins TRBV4-1 and TRBJ1-1; D perhaps matches TRBD1 (5 bases). The V gene's germline CDR1 is MGHRA and CDR2 YSYEKL. Between the trimmed V and J ends, which lost 4 bases and 11 bases, there was a span of 17 bases. This CDR3 has 13 amino acids. The DNA for the CDR3 is TGCGCCAGCAGCCCGGGGGGGTTCCTTGCTGCTTTCTTT. Translated: CASSPGGFLAAFF.

CDR3 in DNA: TGTGCCAGCAGTTTAGGCCCGACTAGCGGGCACACCGGGGAGCTGTTTTTT. This codes for CASSLGPTSGHTGELFF. The V call is TRBV27, the J call TRBJ2-2; TRBD2 agrees at 10 bases. The CDR3 runs 17 residues. In germline, CDR1 is MNHEY, CDR2 SMNVEV (reference sequence). Germline trimming cut 2 bases from V and 3 bases from J; bases unmatched to any gene: 6.

The J gene is TRBJ1-4, the V gene TRBV7-9; D might be TRBD1 (5 bases). Germline CDR1 and CDR2: SEHNR and FQNEAQ (reference sequence). V shed 2 bases and J shed 3 bases, with 10 bases lying between them. This CDR3 spans 15 amino acids. The CDR3 DNA reads TGTGCCAGCAGCTTAATCTCAGGGCCTAATGAAAAACTGTTTTTT. Its translation: CASSLISGPNEKLFF.

This clone has just one count. V and J are TRBV5-6 and TRBJ2-6; D is undetermined. Germline V CDR1 and CDR2: SGHDT, YYEEEE. CDR3 length: 15 amino acids. Trimming removed 0 bases from V and 1 base from J, with 5 bases in between. The CDR3: CASSLDTSGANVLTF. The CDR3 nucleotides are TGTGCCAGCAGCTTGGACACGTCTGGGGCCAACGTCCTGACTTTC.

The V and J genes are TRBV27 and TRBJ1-1; D gene ambiguous. Between the trimmed V and J ends, which lost 6 bases and 4 bases, there was a span of 9 bases. The CDR3 totals 12 residues. CDR1 is MNHEY, CDR2 SMNVEV, per germline (reference sequence). CDR3 sequence (DNA): TGTGCCAGCAGAACAGTGGGCACTGAAGCTTTCTTT. As protein: CASRTVGTEAFF.

V is TRBV5-1 and J is TRBJ2-1; possible D gene TRBD2, 6 bases. CDR1 is SGHRS and CDR2 is YFSETQ in the germline V gene. V dropped 4 bases and J dropped 3 bases, with 14 bases sitting between them. The CDR3 runs to 15 residues. CDR3 coding DNA: TGCGCCAGCAGCACTTCGGGGGAAAACTACAATGAGCAGTTCTTC. This codes for CASSTSGENYNEQFF.

J is TRBJ2-7 and V is TRBV18, with D perhaps matching TRBD1 (5 bases). Trimming stripped 2 bases from V and 5 bases from J, with 7 bases between. Germline V gives CDR1 KGHSH, CDR2 LQKENI. The CDR3 spans 12 residues. CDR3 sequence reads: CASSPGANEQYF. CDR3 coding DNA: TGTGCCAGCTCACCAGGGGCCAACGAGCAGTACTTC.

This chain links TRBV7-2 with TRBJ2-1; TRBD1 agrees at 7 bases. Germline V lookup: CDR1 SGHTA, CDR2 FQGNSA. The CDR3 covers 15 residues. The V and J ends lost 1 base and 2 bases, in that order; junction bases with no gene match: 2. The CDR3 DNA follows: TGTGCCAGCAGCTTAGTAGGGACAGCCTACAATGAGCAGTTCTTC. Its translation is CASSLVGTAYNEQFF.

This clone was observed once. This rearrangement joins TRBV19 to TRBJ2-1; D may be TRBD1 (6 bases). Per the germline V gene, CDR1 is LNHDA and CDR2 is SQIVND (reference sequence). The CDR3 extends over 17 amino acids. With 5 bases removed from V and 6 bases from J, the gap between germline ends came to 23 bases. In DNA, the CDR3 is TGTGCCAGTAGTTCTCCCCTGACTGGGCAGGGGATCAATGAGCAGTTCTTC. Translating it yields CASSSPLTGQGINEQFF.

J is TRBJ1-2 and V is TRBV19; TRBD1 is a possible D gene (6 bases). Germline CDR1 reads LNHDA; CDR2 reads SQIVND (reference sequence). The CDR3 covers 14 residues. Trimming removed 5 bases at V and 0 bases at J, with 10 bases between. CDR3 sequence reads: CASSVGTTNYGYTF. As DNA, the CDR3 is TGTGCCAGTAGTGTCGGGACAACTAACTATGGCTACACCTTC.

The V call is TRBV10-1, the J call TRBJ1-1; tentatively, D is TRBD1 (5 bases). CDR1 and CDR2 (germline): WNHNN, SYGVQD (reference sequence). V was trimmed by 0 bases and J by 3 bases, leaving 8 bases between them. The CDR3 runs to 14 residues. CDR3 DNA sequence: TGCGCCAGCAGTGAGTCGCGGGGGGACACTGAAGCTTTCTTT. Its translation: CASSESRGDTEAFF.

The V and J genes are TRBV5-1 and TRBJ2-1; 13 bases match TRBD2. V was clipped by 0 bases and J by 12 bases; unmatched bases: 6. Germline values: CDR1 SGHRS, CDR2 YFSETQ. This CDR3 has 15 residues. The CDR3 protein is CASSLAGTSGEGQFF. The CDR3 DNA sequence: TGCGCCAGCAGCTTGGCCGGGACTAGCGGGGAGGGGCAGTTCTTC. The full variable domain, rest sourced from reference TRBV5-1 and TRBJ2-1, is KAGVTQTPRYLIKTRGQQVTLSCSPISGHRSVSWYQQTPGQGLQFLFEYFSETQRNKGNFPGRFSGRQFSNSRSEMNVSTLELGDSALYLCASSLAGTSGEGQFFGPGTRLTVL.

The V and J genes are TRBV19 and TRBJ2-3; 7 bases line up with TRBD2. The CDR3 length is 16 residues. The germline V gene encodes CDR1 LNHDA and CDR2 SQIVND (reference sequence). With 6 bases clipped from V and 0 bases from J, the junction kept 9 bases outside the gene matches. CDR3 region: CASRDIAGSSTDTQYF. CDR3 DNA: TGTGCCAGTAGGGATATAGCGGGTTCTAGCACAGATACGCAGTATTTT.

The V call is TRBV27, the J call TRBJ2-1; 11 bases align to TRBD2. With V trimmed by 2 bases and J by 7 bases, 10 bases remained unmatched. Germline CDR1 MNHEY, CDR2 SMNVEV (reference sequence). This CDR3 spans 17 amino acids. The CDR3 nucleotides are TGTGCCAGCAGTTTACGATCAGTAGCGGGAGGGGTTAATGAGCAGTTCTTC. Amino acid sequence: CASSLRSVAGGVNEQFF.

In its sample, this clone was seen a few times. V and J are TRBV6-5 and TRBJ2-7, with a tentative D call TRBD1 (6 bases). The germline V gene has CDR1 MNHEY and CDR2 SVGAGI. V was pared by 6 bases and J by 2 bases, with 11 bases between. The CDR3 has 13 residues. The DNA of the CDR3 is TGTGCCAGCAGAGTACAGGGTACCTACGAGCAGTACTTC. Its protein product is CASRVQGTYEQYF.

The rearrangement joins TRBV24-1 to TRBJ2-6; 8 bases line up with TRBD2. This CDR3 is 19 amino acids long. V shed 5 bases, J shed 3 bases, and the junction held 14 bases outside the gene matches. The germline CDR1 and CDR2 sequences are KGHDR and SFDVKD. CDR3 region: CATSGSFSGTGGGANVLTF. The DNA of the CDR3 is TGTGCCACCAGTGGATCTTTTAGCGGGACTGGAGGTGGGGCCAACGTCCTGACTTTC.